These 8 T cell receptor beta chains were sequenced from one sample in a study of regulatory T cells in long-lasting Graves disease. CDR3-region Arm-PCR and iRepertoire HTBI primers produced the TCR beta libraries. A single record per CDR3 protein comes from TCRdb applying MiXCR to the multiplex PCR reads. This sample yields roughly 400,000 distinct CDR3 sequences, of which approximately 22% are seen a single time; approximately 15% belongs to the top ten. Time point: persistent/refractory GD, antithyroid drugs over 5 years with positive TRAb. Generation of the TCR library employed RNA extracted from PBMCs. The sequencing used peripheral blood mononuclear cells (PBMCs), collected when the disease was refractory, from a patient treated with antithyroid drugs. These receptors came from a female donor with Graves disease.

This clonotype has a handful of counts. J is TRBJ2-4 and V is TRBV7-8; D might be TRBD1 or TRBD2, each matching 5 bases. This CDR3 is built from 18 residues. CDR1 and CDR2 (germline): SGHVS, FQNEAQ. The V end was cut by 5 bases, the J end by 0 bases, with 20 bases between. CDR3 sequence reads: CASSPLGVVTVAKNIQYF. The CDR3 bases are TGTGCCAGCAGCCCGTTGGGGGTTGTAACGGTAGCCAAAAACATTCAGTACTTC. Complete variable domain (other parts from reference TRBV7-8 and TRBJ2-4): GAGVSQSPRYKVAKRGQDVALRCDPISGHVSLFWYQQALGQGPEFLTYFQNEAQLDKSGLPSDRFFAERPEGSVSTLKIQRTQQEDSAVYLCASSPLGVVTVAKNIQYFGAGTRLSVL.

The chain recombines TRBV5-6 with TRBJ2-5, with unresolved D. The CDR3 sequence is 15 residues long. V was shortened by 0 bases and J by 4 bases, with 13 bases between the two germline ends. Germline lookup yields CDR1 SGHDT and CDR2 YYEEEE. The CDR3 region is CASSLEGVGIETQYF. For the CDR3, the DNA is TGTGCCAGCAGCTTGGAGGGTGTAGGGATAGAGACCCAGTACTTC.

This clonotype was counted at least ten times. This sequence joins TRBV2 and TRBJ2-5; TRBD2 matches 8 bases. CDR1 is SNHLY, CDR2 FYNNEI, per germline. V lost 2 bases, J lost 1 base, and 3 bases stayed unmatched. The CDR3 consists of 15 residues. The DNA of the CDR3 is TGTGCCAGCAGTGAATGGAGCGGGGGCCAAGAGACCCAGTACTTC. Its protein is CASSEWSGGQETQYF.

This clonotype turned up a few times. The chain carries TRBV20-1 and TRBJ1-6; a possible D gene is TRBD1 (5 bases). Germline V gene data show CDR1 as DFQATT and CDR2 as SNEGSKA (reference sequence). With 0 bases removed from V and 1 base from J, the gap between germline ends came to 10 bases. The CDR3 sequence is 16 residues long. The CDR3 reads CSARDAGRSYNSPLHF. DNA for the CDR3: TGCAGTGCTAGAGATGCAGGGAGGTCCTATAATTCACCCCTCCACTTT.

This clonotype showed up many times. The chain has TRBV15 and TRBJ2-7; D might be TRBD1 (6 bases). This CDR3 spans 16 amino acids. Between the trimmed V and J ends, which lost 0 bases and 7 bases, there was a span of 19 bases. The V gene's germline CDR1 is LNHNV and CDR2 YYDKDF (reference sequence). The CDR3 protein is CATSRDGGHLSGEQYF. CDR3 sequence (DNA): TGTGCCACCAGCAGAGATGGGGGACACCTCAGCGGAGAGCAGTACTTC.

In its sample, this clonotype was seen many times. V is TRBV11-2 and J is TRBJ2-5; no clear D gene. V lost 1 base and J 5 bases, leaving 8 bases between the germline ends. The CDR3 length is 13 residues. Germline V gene data show CDR1 as SGHAT and CDR2 as FQNNGV. The CDR3 loop is CASSLVAPETQYF. DNA of the CDR3: TGTGCCAGCAGCTTAGTTGCTCCCGAGACCCAGTACTTC.

The chain is built from TRBV29-1 and TRBJ2-1, with 7 bases aligning to TRBD1. With V trimmed by 3 bases and J by 6 bases, 14 bases remained unmatched. CDR1 SQVTM and CDR2 ANQGSEA come from the germline V gene. There are 16 residues in the CDR3. CDR3 nucleotides: TGCAGCGTTGAGAGAGGGGGCGTTCGCGCTTCCAATGAGCAGTTCTTC. Its protein product is CSVERGGVRASNEQFF.

This clonotype was counted many times. The chain combines TRBV27 with TRBJ2-7; the D is unclear. Between the trimmed V and J ends, which lost 0 bases and 0 bases, there was a span of 9 bases. The CDR3 is 15 residues long. CDR1 and CDR2 from the germline V gene are MNHEY and SMNVEV (reference sequence). CDR3 bases: TGTGCCAGCAGTTTATCCGCCCGCAGCTCCTACGAGCAGTACTTC. It is translated as CASSLSARSSYEQYF.